Listed below are T cell receptor beta chains from one sample, sequenced in a study of blood T cell repertoires in COVID-19. Using immunoSEQ multiplex PCR, the repertoire was profiled, and TCRdb retains in-frame clones only, with some absent. Among roughly 69,000 clones listed, over 75% were seen once. Sequenced material: peripheral blood. The receptor set was obtained from a human donor in a cohort sampled during active COVID-19. Each CDR3 is given with its conserved first and last residue. A D gene is named only where the DNA matches it firmly. Clone size is given for some rows only: seen once, a few or many times, or a class if the clone is expanded.

TRBJ1-5	TRBD1	TRBV18	.	CASSQGTGGNQPQHF	TGTGCCAGCTCACAGGGGACAGGGGGGAATCAGCCCCAGCATTTT
TRBJ1-2	TRBD1	TRBV6-4	few	CASTALPIGTGNQILYGYTF	TGTGCCAGCACCGCACTACCAATAGGGACAGGAAATCAAATCCTCTATGGCTACACCTTC
TRBJ1-1	.	TRBV3-1/TRBV3-2	.	CASSRSPGNTEAFF	TGTGCCAGCAGCCGAAGTCCAGGGAACACTGAAGCTTTCTTT
TRBJ2-2	.	TRBV18	.	CASSPGQGNTGELFF	TGTGCCAGCTCACCGGGCCAGGGGAACACCGGGGAGCTGTTTTTT
TRBJ2-5	TRBD1	TRBV7-2	.	CASSSDRGLETQYF	TGTGCCAGCAGCTCCGACAGGGGGCTGGAGACCCAGTACTTC
TRBJ1-2	TRBD1	TRBV15	once	CATSRVQGAEGYTF	TGTGCCACCAGCAGAGTACAGGGGGCTGAGGGCTACACCTTC
TRBJ1-3	TRBD1	TRBV7-9	.	CASSRQGPGNTIYF	TGTGCCAGCAGTCGACAGGGCCCTGGAAACACCATATATTTT
TRBJ1-6	.	TRBV15	.	CATSRVTGLVSPLHF	TGTGCCACCTCCCGGGTAACAGGTCTGGTGTCACCCCTCCACTTT
TRBJ2-3	.	TRBV24-1	.	CATSDSVVNTQYF	TGTGCCACCAGTGATTCGGTAGTCAATACGCAGTATTTT
TRBJ1-4	.	TRBV15	.	CATSRVLGANEKLFF	TGTGCCACCAGCAGAGTGTTAGGGGCTAATGAAAAACTGTTTTTT
TRBJ1-5	TRBD1	TRBV2	few	CASRTGGGNQPQHF	TGTGCCAGCAGGACAGGGGGCGGCAATCAGCCCCAGCATTTT
TRBJ1-1	TRBD1	TRBV18	once	CASSSNTGETEAFF	TGTGCCAGCTCATCGAACACAGGGGAAACTGAAGCTTTCTTT
TRBJ2-3	TRBD1	TRBV28	once	CASRRTGGTDTQYF	TGTGCCAGCAGAAGGACAGGGGGCACAGATACGCAGTATTTT
TRBJ1-5	.	TRBV7-2	.	CASSWTANQPQHF	TGTGCCAGCAGCTGGACAGCAAATCAGCCCCAGCATTTT
TRBJ2-5	.	TRBV5-6	.	CASSLITASTEETQYF	TGTGCCAGCAGCTTGATAACGGCAAGTACAGAAGAGACCCAGTACTTC
TRBJ2-1	TRBD2	TRBV5-4	.	CASSPKGESGGSYNEQFF	TGTGCCAGCAGCCCGAAGGGCGAGAGCGGGGGGTCCTACAATGAGCAGTTCTTC
TRBJ2-7	TRBD1	TRBV5-1	.	CASSPPGGQGLTRF	TGCGCCAGCAGCCCCCCTGGGGGACAGGGCCTCACGAGGTTC
TRBJ2-1	TRBD2	TRBV19	.	CASSRGGTSVYNEQFF	TGTGCCAGTAGTAGAGGCGGGACTAGCGTATACAATGAGCAGTTCTTC
TRBJ2-7	TRBD2	TRBV27	.	CATKKGYSGRAYEQYF	TGTGCCACCAAAAAAGGCTACAGCGGGAGGGCCTACGAGCAGTACTTC
TRBJ2-1	TRBD2	TRBV10-3	.	CAISFKTSGRGNEQFF	TGTGCCATCAGTTTTAAGACTAGCGGGAGAGGAAATGAGCAGTTCTTC
TRBJ2-2	TRBD2	TRBV2	.	CASSSGRAGELFF	TGTGCCAGCAGCAGCGGGAGGGCTGGGGAGCTGTTTTTT
TRBJ2-7	.	TRBV15	.	CATSRGFTGRNEQYF	TGTGCCACCAGCAGAGGGTTTACAGGGCGGAACGAGCAGTACTTC
TRBJ1-1	TRBD1	TRBV11-2	.	CASSLDPRGVTEAFF	TGTGCCAGCAGCTTAGATCCCAGGGGGGTGACTGAAGCTTTCTTT
TRBJ2-7	.	TRBV18	.	CASSLQATGDEQYF	TGTGCCAGCTCATTACAGGCCACGGGGGACGAGCAGTACTTC
TRBJ2-7	TRBD1	TRBV29-1	.	CSVDFGLGQGNEQYF	TGCAGCGTTGATTTCGGGCTGGGACAGGGCAACGAGCAGTACTTC
TRBJ1-3	.	TRBV28	.	CASRKGMSHTIYF	TGTGCCAGCAGGAAGGGGATGAGCCACACCATATATTTT
TRBJ2-1	TRBD1	TRBV11-3	.	CASSRDSTNNEQFF	TGTGCCAGCAGTCGGGACAGCACAAACAATGAGCAGTTCTTC
TRBJ1-2	TRBD1	TRBV7-9	.	CASSFGQGVYYGYTF	TGTGCCAGCAGCTTCGGACAGGGTGTTTACTATGGCTACACCTTC
TRBJ1-2	.	TRBV6-2/TRBV6-3	.	CASSYSTRPYGYTF	TGTGCCAGCAGTTACTCGACCAGGCCTTATGGCTACACCTTC
TRBJ1-6	.	TRBV6-4	.	CASSEIRDNSPLHF	TGTGCCAGCAGTGAAATCCGGGATAATTCACCCCTCCACTTT
TRBJ2-1	.	TRBV5-1	.	CASSLVGPTVATNEQFF	TGCGCCAGCAGCTTGGTCGGTCCCACCGTTGCCACCAATGAGCAGTTCTTC
TRBJ1-1	TRBD1	TRBV9	.	CASSVVAGGWNTEAFF	TGTGCCAGCAGCGTAGTGGCAGGGGGATGGAACACTGAAGCTTTCTTT
TRBJ2-1	TRBD2	TRBV6-6	.	CASSRRPGTSDEQFF	TGTGCCAGCAGTCGCAGACCCGGGACTAGCGACGAGCAGTTCTTC
TRBJ1-3	TRBD1	TRBV5-5	once	CASSNRGSAGNTIYF	TGTGCCAGCAGCAACAGGGGTTCAGCTGGAAACACCATATATTTT
TRBJ1-4	TRBD1	TRBV4-2	.	CASSQGGTGATNEKLFF	TGTGCCAGCAGCCAAGGGGGGACAGGGGCAACTAATGAAAAACTGTTTTTT
TRBJ2-3	.	TRBV7-8	.	CASSYRGLLTDTQYF	TGTGCCAGCAGTTATAGGGGTCTCCTCACAGATACGCAGTATTTT
TRBJ1-4	.	TRBV5-1	.	CASSFSGKTNEKLFF	TGCGCCAGCAGCTTTTCAGGGAAGACTAATGAAAAACTGTTTTTT
TRBJ2-7	.	TRBV4-1	.	CASSQVSSQGGIYEQYF	TGCGCCAGCAGCCAAGTCTCTTCCCAGGGCGGGATCTACGAGCAGTACTTC
TRBJ2-6	.	TRBV21-1	once	CASSEKRRGCVSGANVLTF	TGTGCCAGCAGCGAAAAAAGAAGGGGGTGCGTCTCTGGGGCCAACGTCCTGACTTTC
TRBJ2-2	.	TRBV2	.	CASSRAGELFF	TGTGCCAGCAGTCGAGCCGGGGAGCTGTTTTTT
TRBJ2-1	.	TRBV28	.	CASNPGDGAYNEQFF	TGTGCCAGCAACCCGGGGGACGGCGCCTACAATGAGCAGTTCTTC
TRBJ2-7	.	TRBV28	.	CASRRTGLWYEQYF	TGTGCCAGCAGGCGAACAGGGCTGTGGTACGAGCAGTACTTC
TRBJ2-1	TRBD2	TRBV6-5	.	CASRRLANNEQFF	TGTGCCAGCAGGCGACTAGCGAACAATGAGCAGTTCTTC
TRBJ2-3	.	TRBV10-3	.	CAIAGSSTDTQYF	TGTGCCATCGCGGGATCTAGCACAGATACGCAGTATTTT
TRBJ2-5	TRBD2	TRBV2	.	CASRKQSGSNQETQYF	TGTGCCAGCAGGAAACAAAGCGGGAGCAACCAAGAGACCCAGTACTTC
TRBJ1-5	TRBD1	TRBV6-2/TRBV6-3	.	CASSYGPTGGTIRRNQPQHF	TGTGCCAGCAGTTACGGTCCGACAGGGGGAACCATTAGGCGAAATCAGCCCCAGCATTTT
TRBJ2-7	TRBD2	TRBV28	.	CASMAGGGYEQYF	TGTGCCAGCATGGCGGGAGGAGGCTACGAGCAGTACTTC
TRBJ1-2	.	TRBV28	once	CASNTIVSYGYTF	TGTGCCAGCAATACTATTGTGTCCTATGGCTACACCTTC
TRBJ2-2	TRBD1	TRBV24-1	.	CATSERKGQGYTGELFF	TGTGCCACCAGTGAACGTAAAGGACAGGGTTACACCGGGGAGCTGTTTTTT
TRBJ1-6	TRBD1	TRBV5-5	.	CASSLGGTGASSYNSPLHF	TGTGCCAGCAGCTTGGGGGGGACAGGGGCGAGCTCCTATAATTCACCCCTCCACTTT
TRBJ2-7	TRBD1	TRBV11-2	.	CASSLIGQGAGYEQYF	TGTGCCAGCAGCTTAATCGGACAGGGGGCCGGATACGAGCAGTACTTC
TRBJ1-3	.	TRBV4-1	.	CASSPGEGRNTIYF	TGCGCCAGCAGCCCCGGGGAGGGGCGAAACACCATATATTTT
TRBJ2-3	.	TRBV7-8	.	CASSFSRPDTQYF	TGTGCCAGCAGCTTTAGCCGACCAGATACGCAGTATTTT
TRBJ2-1	TRBD2	TRBV11-2	.	CASSLRRLAASPTYNEQFF	TGTGCCAGCAGCTTACGAAGACTAGCCGCCTCGCCTACCTACAATGAGCAGTTCTTC
TRBJ1-5	.	TRBV11-2	.	CASSSTGIQPQHF	TGTGCCAGCAGCTCTACGGGTATTCAGCCCCAGCATTTT
TRBJ1-3	.	TRBV19	once	CATSRQISGNTIYF	TGTGCCACCAGCCGACAAATCTCTGGAAACACCATATATTTT